These 7 T cell receptor beta chains originate from one sample sequenced in a study of T cell changes during pregnancy in multiple sclerosis. Sequencing was performed with immunoSEQ multiplex PCR; in TCRdb, only in-frame clones are kept and a portion is missing. The table includes roughly 48,000 clones, around 94% detected once. This material consisted of CD4+ T cells from peripheral blood mononuclear cells, taken in the second trimester of pregnancy. These receptor sequences come from a female donor in good health, enrolled as a control in a pregnancy study.

V gene TRBV30 combines with J gene TRBJ1-1; D remains unclear. The germline V and J ends were trimmed by 1 base and 1 base, with 7 bases remaining between them. This CDR3 spans 13 amino acids. Looked up from germline, CDR1 is GTSNPN and CDR2 is SVGIG (reference sequence). The CDR3 sequence is CAWSALPNTEAFF. Written as DNA, the CDR3 is TGTGCCTGGAGTGCCCTCCCGAACACTGAAGCTTTCTTT.

The gene calls are TRBV30 and TRBJ2-6; D not certain. This CDR3 region has 14 residues. V was cut by 3 bases and J by 0 bases, with 6 bases left in between. Germline V gene data show CDR1 as GTSNPN and CDR2 as SVGIG (reference sequence). The CDR3 nucleotides read TGTGCCTGGAGAAAGAGCTCTGGGGCCAACGTCCTGACTTTC. Encoded protein: CAWRKSSGANVLTF.

The chain links TRBV6-1 to TRBJ2-5; D call uncertain. Germline V CDR1 and CDR2: MNHNS, SASEGT. Trimming took 8 bases from V and 0 from J, leaving 13 bases between them. The CDR3 length is 14 residues. The CDR3 loop is CASVSTRYQETQYF. CDR3 in DNA: TGTGCCAGCGTATCGACAAGGTACCAAGAGACCCAGTACTTC.

V and J are TRBV9 and TRBJ2-7; D is unclear. The CDR3 spans 14 residues. CDR1 and CDR2 (germline): SGDLS, YYNGEE. V lost 0 bases and J lost 1, with 8 bases in between. The CDR3 loop is CASSVGQASYEQYF. The CDR3 nucleotides read TGTGCCAGCAGCGTAGGTCAGGCGTCCTACGAGCAGTACTTC. Based on the CDR3 plus reference TRBV9 and TRBJ2-7, the full variable domain is DSGVTQTPKHLITATGQRVTLRCSPRSGDLSVYWYQQSLDQGLQFLIQYYNGEERAKGNILERFSAQQFPDLHSELNLSSLELGDSALYFCASSVGQASYEQYFGPGTRLTVT.

On this clone: An end of the junction does not agree with germline; a read error may underlie this. The gene calls are TRBV7-7 and TRBJ2-2; 7 bases line up with TRBD2. This CDR3 has 13 amino acids. Germline-derived CDR1 and CDR2 are SSHAT and FNYEAQ (reference sequence). The CDR3 DNA follows: TGTGCTAGCAGCTCCGCGGGGGCCGGGGAGCTGTTTTTT. Translated, it gives CASSSAGAGELFF.

V gene TRBV28 combines with J gene TRBJ1-3; D possibly corresponds to TRBD1 (5 bases). V was trimmed by 6 bases and J by 3 bases, leaving 12 bases between them. Per germline, CDR1 MDHEN and CDR2 SYDVKM. This CDR3 is 14 amino acids long. CDR3 region: CASSDQGIGNTIYF. CDR3 bases: TGTGCCAGCAGCGACCAGGGTATTGGAAACACCATATATTTT.

The chain links TRBV7-8 to TRBJ2-5; TRBD2 is a possible D gene (6 bases). Germline V gene lookup returns CDR1 SGHVS and CDR2 FQNEAQ. The CDR3 consists of 14 residues. Trimming cost V 4 bases and J 3 bases, with 12 bases left between them. DNA for the CDR3: TGTGCCAGCAGCTCGGGACGGACTAAAGAGACCCAGTACTTC. Encoded protein: CASSSGRTKETQYF.